The 28 T cell receptor beta chains below were found in one sample sequenced in a study of T cell responses to AZD1222 COVID-19 vaccine. The assay was immunoSEQ multiplex PCR, and TCRdb's table has in-frame clones only and misses some. The sample carries under 300,000 clones, approximately 93% recorded once. The specimen comprised peripheral blood, sampled on day 0 of AZD1222 vaccination. Receptors were obtained from an adult in good health.

J is TRBJ2-2 and V is TRBV7-2; a possible D gene is TRBD2 (5 bases). Germline V gives CDR1 SGHTA, CDR2 FQGNSA. This CDR3 comprises 12 residues. Trimming removed 3 bases at V and 7 bases at J, with 6 bases between. The CDR3 spells CASSFGVGELFF. CDR3 in DNA: TGTGCCAGCAGCTTCGGGGTCGGGGAGCTGTTTTTT.

The chain links TRBV28 to TRBJ2-3, with a possible D match to TRBD1 (5 bases). The CDR3 consists of 13 residues. Trimming left V 10 bases short and J 0 bases short, with 11 bases between. The germline V gene has CDR1 MDHEN and CDR2 SYDVKM. CDR3 DNA sequence: TGTGCCATTGGGGCGTTTAGCACAGATACGCAGTATTTT. Residues: CAIGAFSTDTQYF.

The chain couples TRBV7-3 to TRBJ2-2, with D uncertain. V lost 7 bases, J lost 4 bases, and 7 bases lay in between. The CDR3 totals 12 residues. In germline, CDR1 is SGHTA, CDR2 FQGTGA. CDR3 amino acids: CASTPATGELFF. The CDR3 nucleotides are TGTGCCAGCACCCCGGCCACCGGGGAGCTGTTTTTT. Filled out from reference TRBV7-3 and TRBJ2-2, the complete variable domain reads GAGVSQTPSNKVTEKGKYVELRCDPISGHTALYWYRQSLGQGPEFLIYFQGTGAADDSGLPNDRFFAVRPEGSVSTLKIQRTERGDSAVYLCASTPATGELFFGEGSRLTVL.

This clone has just one count. This sequence joins TRBV28 and TRBJ1-2, with 9 bases that match TRBD1. After removal of 6 bases from V and 5 bases from J, the junction contained 10 bases not matched to a gene. The CDR3 consists of 15 residues. Germline assignment: CDR1 MDHEN and CDR2 SYDVKM. The CDR3 here is CASSRPRQGVYGYTF. In DNA, the CDR3 is TGTGCCAGCAGCCGACCCAGACAGGGGGTTTATGGCTACACCTTC.

The V gene is TRBV11-3, the J gene TRBJ2-3; D is ambiguous. The V end was cut by 1 base, the J end by 4 bases, with 6 bases between. CDR3 length: 13 residues. Germline V gives CDR1 SGHNT, CDR2 YENEEA. CDR3 amino acids: CASSLVAADTQYF. The CDR3 DNA follows: TGTGCCAGCAGCTTAGTAGCTGCAGATACGCAGTATTTT.

V and J are TRBV24-1 and TRBJ2-2, with 7 bases aligning to TRBD1. Trimming cost V 0 bases and J 4 bases; bases outside gene matches: 4. CDR1 is KGHDR and CDR2 is SFDVKD in the germline V gene. This CDR3 contains 16 residues. CDR3 protein: CATSDLKGASTGELFF. The CDR3 bases are TGTGCCACCAGTGATTTGAAGGGGGCGAGCACCGGGGAGCTGTTTTTT.

This chain joins TRBV11-3 and TRBJ2-7; D is perhaps TRBD1 (6 bases). The V end lost 1 base, the J end lost 7 bases, and 11 bases lay between the germline ends. The CDR3 loop spans 13 amino acids. The germline gives CDR1 SGHNT, CDR2 YENEEA. CDR3 coding DNA: TGTGCCAGCAGCTTAGTACCACAGGGTGAGCAGTACTTC. Translated: CASSLVPQGEQYF. Combining the CDR3 with reference TRBV11-3 and TRBJ2-7 gives the whole variable domain EAGVVQSPRYKIIEKKQPVAFWCNPISGHNTLYWYLQNLGQGPELLIRYENEEAVDDSQLPKDRFSAERLKGVDSTLKIQPAELGDSAVYLCASSLVPQGEQYFGPGTRLTVT.

This clone was observed a single time. The gene calls are TRBV5-6 and TRBJ1-2; D is undetermined. V was pared by 4 bases and J by 4 bases, with 14 bases between. The germline V gene has CDR1 SGHDT and CDR2 YYEEEE. This CDR3 is 14 amino acids long. The CDR3 coding sequence is TGTGCCAGCAGCCCCCTTGGGAGCTCCTATGGCTACACCTTC. It encodes CASSPLGSSYGYTF.

The rearrangement joins TRBV6-1 to TRBJ1-3; no reliable D call. Germline CDR1 reads MNHNS; CDR2 reads SASEGT. V was pared by 1 base and J by 0 bases, with 13 bases between. The CDR3 extends over 17 amino acids. The CDR3 protein is CASSEVSSLYSGNTIYF. In nucleotides, the CDR3 is TGTGCCAGCAGTGAAGTCAGTAGCCTGTACTCTGGAAACACCATATATTTT.

V is TRBV3-1 (or the pseudogene TRBV3-2) and J is TRBJ1-1, with D perhaps matching TRBD1 (5 bases). From germline, CDR1 is LGHDT and CDR2 YNNKEL (reference sequence). V lost 4 bases to trimming and J lost 1 base, with 10 bases between them. This CDR3 region has 14 residues. CDR3 coding DNA: TGTGCCAGCAGCCCTCCGCAGGGGAACACTGAAGCTTTCTTT. Its translation is CASSPPQGNTEAFF.

The chain links TRBV19 to TRBJ2-3, with 11 bases matching TRBD2. With V trimmed by 0 bases and J by 6 bases, 17 bases remained unmatched. CDR3 length: 20 amino acids. Germline V gene data show CDR1 as LNHDA and CDR2 as SQIVND (reference sequence). For the CDR3, the DNA is TGTGCCAGTAGTATAGATAGTCCCTGGAATAGCGGGAGGGCGGCCGATACGCAGTATTTT. This translates into CASSIDSPWNSGRAADTQYF.

Here the CDR3 DNA reads TGTGCCTGGAGTGTCCCGACAGGGGGATATGCTTTCTTT. It translates to CAWSVPTGGYAFF. This rearrangement joins TRBV30 to TRBJ1-1, with 9 bases matching TRBD1. The CDR3 has 13 amino acids. Germline loops: CDR1 GTSNPN, CDR2 SVGIG (reference sequence). J was trimmed by 11 bases and V by 0 bases; bases with no gene match: 7.

The chain carries TRBV2 and TRBJ2-5, with unresolved D. V lost 3 bases to trimming and J lost 4 bases, with 12 bases between them. CDR1 and CDR2 from the germline V gene are SNHLY and FYNNEI. This CDR3 is built from 14 residues. The CDR3 nucleotides are TGTGCCAGCAGTGAGACTGGGTCGGGAGAGACCCAGTACTTC. As protein: CASSETGSGETQYF.

The chain couples TRBV2 to TRBJ1-5; D call uncertain. Trimming removed 10 bases at V and 0 bases at J, with 10 bases between. The CDR3 is 13 residues long. The germline CDR1 and CDR2 sequences are SNHLY and FYNNEI. The CDR3 DNA reads as TGTGCCACCCAAAGGGATAGCAATCAGCCCCAGCATTTT. Its protein is CATQRDSNQPQHF.

This chain joins TRBV28 and TRBJ2-6; D is uncertain. From germline, CDR1 is MDHEN and CDR2 SYDVKM. Trimming left V 5 bases short and J 0 bases short, with 5 bases between. This CDR3 spans 14 amino acids. The CDR3, as DNA: TGTGCCAGCAGTGGTACCTCTGGGGCCAACGTCCTGACTTTC. Encoded protein: CASSGTSGANVLTF.

In its sample, this clone was seen once. The CDR3 nucleotides are TGTGCCACCCCCAGAAGCATGCCTTACAATGAGCAGTTCTTC. This codes for CATPRSMPYNEQFF. This chain connects TRBV9 to TRBJ2-1; D is uncertain. Trimming removed 9 bases at V and 4 bases at J, with 17 bases between. The V gene's germline CDR1 is SGDLS and CDR2 YYNGEE. This CDR3 region has 14 residues.

The rearrangement joins TRBV7-3 to TRBJ1-1; D is possibly TRBD1 (5 bases). V was pared by 2 bases and J by 5 bases, with 18 bases between. There are 16 residues in the CDR3. Per the germline V gene, CDR1 is SGHTA and CDR2 is FQGTGA. The CDR3 DNA follows: TGTGCCAGCAGCTTAGGGGGGATGCCCCGTGGGACTGAAGCTTTCTTT. This encodes CASSLGGMPRGTEAFF.

V and J are TRBV24-1 and TRBJ2-7; D gene ambiguous. V was clipped by 3 bases and J by 2 bases, with 10 bases between them. Germline CDR1 reads KGHDR; CDR2 reads SFDVKD. This CDR3 comprises 14 residues. The CDR3 spells CATSDATQPYEQYF. CDR3 bases: TGTGCCACCAGTGATGCGACACAACCCTACGAGCAGTACTTC.

This sequence joins TRBV28 and TRBJ2-7; D not certain. The germline V gene has CDR1 MDHEN and CDR2 SYDVKM. V was clipped by 1 base and J by 2 bases, with 18 bases between them. This CDR3 has 17 residues. The CDR3 sequence is CASSLYYRVAGAYEQYF. DNA of the CDR3: TGTGCCAGCAGTTTATACTATAGGGTGGCAGGAGCCTACGAGCAGTACTTC.

The CDR3 spells CASGSGGGMGTYEQYF. As DNA, the CDR3 is TGTGCCAGCGGAAGCGGCGGGGGTATGGGGACCTACGAGCAGTACTTC. The chain carries TRBV3-1 (or the pseudogene TRBV3-2) and TRBJ2-7; the match to TRBD2 covers 7 bases. The length of the CDR3 is 16 residues. V shed 8 bases and J 2 bases; nucleotides not matched to a gene: 15. Germline lookup yields CDR1 LGHDT and CDR2 YNNKEL (reference sequence).

V is TRBV5-6 and J is TRBJ1-2; TRBD1 agrees at 12 bases. CDR1 is SGHDT and CDR2 is YYEEEE in the germline V gene. CDR3 length equals 15 residues. V dropped 1 base and J dropped 8; count of bases not matched to a gene: 6. CDR3: CASSLRGQGARGYTF. The CDR3 DNA reads as TGTGCCAGCAGCTTGCGGGGACAGGGGGCCCGGGGCTACACCTTC.

This clone was counted once. The rearrangement joins TRBV5-1 to TRBJ1-4, with D possibly TRBD1 on 5 matching bases. This CDR3 is built from 13 residues. Germline CDR1 is SGHRS and CDR2 is YFSETQ. V was pared by 2 bases and J by 12 bases, with 14 bases between. The CDR3 spells CASSFDPTGELFF. CDR3 DNA sequence: TGCGCCAGCAGCTTTGACCCCACGGGGGAACTGTTTTTT.

This chain joins TRBV6-5 and TRBJ1-2; D is unresolved. The CDR3 contains 13 residues. The V gene's germline CDR1 is MNHEY and CDR2 SVGAGI. The germline V and J ends were trimmed by 5 bases and 8 bases, with 15 bases remaining between them. The CDR3 DNA is TGTGCCAGCAGTCCGAAGGTCTATGGAGGCTACACCTTC. Encoded protein: CASSPKVYGGYTF.

The sample holds a few counts of this clone. The genes are TRBV27 and TRBJ2-3; TRBD1 or TRBD2 may be the D gene (5 bases each). Trimming shortened V by 3 bases and J by 5 bases, and 12 bases separated the two germline ends. From germline, CDR1 is MNHEY and CDR2 SMNVEV (reference sequence). CDR3 length: 14 amino acids. The CDR3, as DNA: TGTGCCAGCAGTTTTCGGGGCTGGGGAGATACGCAGTATTTT. Encoded protein: CASSFRGWGDTQYF.

This clone came up once. The J gene is TRBJ1-6, the V gene TRBV30; possible D gene TRBD1, 6 bases. The CDR3 is made up of 15 amino acids. Per the germline V gene, CDR1 is GTSNPN and CDR2 is SVGIG (reference sequence). V gave up 3 bases and J gave up 0 bases, with 9 bases separating them. The CDR3 is CAWREQGSYNSPLHF. CDR3 DNA sequence: TGTGCCTGGAGAGAACAGGGCTCCTATAATTCACCCCTCCACTTT.

The J gene is TRBJ1-2, the V gene TRBV19; 9 nucleotides agree with TRBD1. The CDR3 extends over 14 amino acids. Losses at the gene ends were 6 bases for V and 4 bases for J; bases not matched to a gene: 6. Germline CDR1 and CDR2: LNHDA and SQIVND (reference sequence). The chain's CDR3 is CASRVDRGSYGYTF. CDR3 DNA: TGTGCCAGTAGGGTTGACAGGGGGTCCTATGGCTACACCTTC. Full variable domain (rest looked up from reference TRBV19 and TRBJ1-2): DGGITQSPKYLFRKEGQNVTLSCEQNLNHDAMYWYRQDPGQGLRLIYYSQIVNDFQKGDIAEGYSVSREKKESFPLTVTSAQKNPTAFYLCASRVDRGSYGYTFGSGTRLTVV.

The CDR3 here is CASNRERGNQPQHF. In DNA form, the CDR3 reads TGTGCCAGTAATAGGGAAAGGGGCAATCAGCCCCAGCATTTT. This sequence joins TRBV19 and TRBJ1-5; D is unresolved. The CDR3 runs to 14 residues. Trimming left V 7 bases short and J 2 bases short, with 12 bases between. Germline CDR1 and CDR2: LNHDA and SQIVND (reference sequence).

The rearrangement joins TRBV27 to TRBJ1-1, with D maybe TRBD1 (6 bases). Trimming removed 6 bases from V and 0 bases from J, with 14 bases in between. Germline values: CDR1 MNHEY, CDR2 SMNVEV (reference sequence). The CDR3 sequence is 15 residues long. CDR3 region: CASSYKGGMNTEAFF. DNA of the CDR3: TGTGCCAGCAGCTATAAGGGGGGCATGAACACTGAAGCTTTCTTT.